This T cell receptor beta chain derives from a study of T cells in Graves' hyperthyroidism and ophthalmopathy. With respect to this clonotype: What it recognizes is unknown.

General study findings and limits: Also found in blood were most expanded thyroid clonotypes above 0.001.

Germline V gene lookup returns CDR1 SGHAT and CDR2 FQNNGV. V dropped 5 bases and J dropped 1 base, with 12 bases sitting between them. The CDR3 covers 16 residues. Regions amplified from RNA transcripts were the TCR beta CDR3 regions. HTBI primers drove first-round RT-PCR of the TCR CDR3. TCRdb re-derived calls from the multiplex PCR reads in MiXCR, one entry per CDR3 protein. Here the sample spans approximately 640,000 distinct CDR3 sequences, just under 45% being singletons. The rearrangement uses TRBV11-2 and TRBJ2-6; tentative D call: TRBD2 (5 bases). The sequenced material came from peripheral blood or thyroid tissue (not recorded which). The receptor comes from an adult man with Graves' disease, either hyperthyroidism or ophthalmopathy (not recorded which). In nucleotides, the CDR3 is TGTGCCAGCAGCCAAGGTCGGAGGTCTGGGGCCAACGTCCTGACTTTC. It yields the protein CASSQGRRSGANVLTF.